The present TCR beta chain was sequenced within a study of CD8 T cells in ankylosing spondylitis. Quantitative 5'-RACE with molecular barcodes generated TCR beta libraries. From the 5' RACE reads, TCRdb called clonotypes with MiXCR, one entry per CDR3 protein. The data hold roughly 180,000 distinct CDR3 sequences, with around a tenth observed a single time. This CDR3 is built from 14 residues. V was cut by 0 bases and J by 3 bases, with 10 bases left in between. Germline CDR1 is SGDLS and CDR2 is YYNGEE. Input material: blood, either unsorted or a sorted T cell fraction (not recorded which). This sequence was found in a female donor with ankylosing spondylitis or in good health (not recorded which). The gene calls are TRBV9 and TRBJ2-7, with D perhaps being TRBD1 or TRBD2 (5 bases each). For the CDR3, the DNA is TGTGCCAGCAGCGTAGGGGGCGGGTTCTACGAGCAGTACTTC. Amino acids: CASSVGGGFYEQYF.